The rows below give T cell receptor beta chains drawn from one sample of a study of persistence of HIV-infected CD4 T cells. Sequenced by immunoSEQ multiplex PCR; TCRdb stores in-frame clones only, minus some. The sample shows fewer than 40,000 clones, around four fifths of them seen only once. What these receptors recognize is not known. Sequenced material: CD4+ T cells sorted from PBMCs after roughly 17-hour stimulation, taken from a patient who received antiretroviral therapy. These receptors came from an adult man with HIV who was CMV-seropositive. Each CDR3 is given with its conserved first and last residue. D genes are given only for firm matches. Where a row states a size, it is once, few, many or the class of an expanded clone; other rows omit it.

len	d_gene	v_gene	j_gene	abundance	CDR3nt	CDR3aa
15	TRBD1	TRBV27	TRBJ1-1	once	TGTGCCAGCAGTTGGGGACAGGGGACGAACACTGAAGCTTTCTTT	CASSWGQGTNTEAFF
15	-	TRBV7-9	TRBJ1-1	-	TGTGCCAGCAGCTTGAGGGACGGAAAGAACACTGAAGCTTTCTTT	CASSLRDGKNTEAFF
16	TRBD2	TRBV30	TRBJ2-2	-	TGTGCCTGGAGTGTACCCGGACTAGCGAACACCGGGGAGCTGTTTTTT	CAWSVPGLANTGELFF
14	-	TRBV19	TRBJ1-1	-	TGTGCCAGTAGTGTGGACATCATGAACACTGAAGCTTTCTTT	CASSVDIMNTEAFF
13	TRBD1	TRBV12-3/TRBV12-4	TRBJ2-1	-	TGTGCCAGCAGCCGGGGGACAGGGAATGAGCAGTTCTTC	CASSRGTGNEQFF
17	-	TRBV28	TRBJ1-3	-	TGTGCCAGCAGTTTATTAGTAGGGCCCATCTCTGGAAACACCATATATTTT	CASSLLVGPISGNTIYF
14	-	TRBV5-1	TRBJ1-2	-	TGCGCCAGCAGCTTAGAGAACACCCGCGGTGGCTACACCTTC	CASSLENTRGGYTF
14	-	TRBV5-1	TRBJ2-1	-	TGCGCCAGCAGAGGGGGATTGGGGGAAGCCGAGCAGTTCTTC	CASRGGLGEAEQFF
14	-	TRBV19	TRBJ1-5	-	TGTGCCAGTAGATCCAGGACAACGGATCAGCCCCAGCATTTT	CASRSRTTDQPQHF
14	-	TRBV7-2	TRBJ1-6	-	TGTGCCAGCAGCTTCGCAGGGGATAATTCACCCCTCCACTTT	CASSFAGDNSPLHF
16	-	TRBV5-8	TRBJ1-2	few	TGTGCCAGCAGCCATGATCGGGACACCCCTTGGGGAGGCTACACCTTC	CASSHDRDTPWGGYTF
13	-	TRBV2	TRBJ2-6	-	TGTGCCAGCAGTGTTCATGGGGCCAACGTCCTGACTTTC	CASSVHGANVLTF
15	-	TRBV4-1	TRBJ1-1	-	TGCGCCAGCAGCCAAGATCCCGGGCCGAACACTGAAGCTTTCTTT	CASSQDPGPNTEAFF
16	TRBD2	TRBV4-2	TRBJ2-3	-	TGTGCCAGCAGCCAAGATAGGGCGGGGGGCGCAGATACGCAGTATTTT	CASSQDRAGGADTQYF
14	-	TRBV19	TRBJ2-3	-	TGTGCCAGTAGTATAGATCCAGGGACAGATACGCAGTATTTT	CASSIDPGTDTQYF
16	TRBD1	TRBV6-2/TRBV6-3	TRBJ1-2	-	TGTGCCAGCAGTTACTCCGACAGGGCCGGAAGCTATGGCTACACCTTC	CASSYSDRAGSYGYTF
15	-	TRBV19	TRBJ2-7	once	TGTGCCAGTAGTATCGGTCCAGAGGCCTCCTACGAGCAGTACTTC	CASSIGPEASYEQYF
18	-	TRBV7-6	TRBJ1-3	once	TGTGCCAGCAGCCCGAGACTGCAGACACGTTCCTCTGGAAACACCATATATTTT	CASSPRLQTRSSGNTIYF
13	-	TRBV29-1	TRBJ2-2	-	TGCAGCGTTGACACCTCGAACACCGGGGAGCTGTTTTTT	CSVDTSNTGELFF
17	TRBD2	TRBV5-5	TRBJ2-6	-	TGTGCCAGCAGCTTGAGCGGGGGGGCTTTTGGGGCCAACGTCCTGACTTTC	CASSLSGGAFGANVLTF
15	TRBD2	TRBV6-1	TRBJ2-3	-	TGTGCCAGCAGTGAGGGACTAGTGGCGACAGATACGCAGTATTTT	CASSEGLVATDTQYF
16	-	TRBV10-3	TRBJ1-3	-	TGTGCCATCAGTGAGTCGTTGTCCTTCTCTGGAAACACCATATATTTT	CAISESLSFSGNTIYF
14	-	TRBV28	TRBJ1-1	-	TGTGCCAGCAGGACAGGTGGGGAGAGCACTGAAGCTTTCTTT	CASRTGGESTEAFF
16	-	TRBV6-1	TRBJ1-2	few	TGTGCCAGCAGTGAAAGACGACAGCTCCTACGGTATGGCTACACCTTC	CASSERRQLLRYGYTF
16	-	TRBV6-1	TRBJ2-1	-	TGTGCCAGCAGTGGGAGACTTCGTGGGGTGTACAATGAGCAGTTCTTC	CASSGRLRGVYNEQFF
16	-	TRBV5-1	TRBJ1-3	-	TGCGCCAGCAGCCCCGAGGGGGACCCATCTGGAAACACCATATATTTT	CASSPEGDPSGNTIYF
12	-	TRBV30	TRBJ1-1	-	TGTGCCTGGAGTATCGGGGCCCTGGGGGCTTTCTTT	CAWSIGALGAFF
13	TRBD1	TRBV2	TRBJ2-7	few	TGTGCCAGCGGGGACAGGACGATCTACGAGCAGTACTTC	CASGDRTIYEQYF
15	TRBD1	TRBV6-2/TRBV6-3	TRBJ2-1	once	TGTGCCAGCAGCTTAACAGGGGCCCTATACAATGAGCAGTTCTTC	CASSLTGALYNEQFF
16	TRBD1	TRBV13	TRBJ2-7	-	TGTGCCAGCAGCATTCTACAGGGGGCACCCTTGGACGAGCAGTACTTC	CASSILQGAPLDEQYF
16	TRBD1	TRBV9	TRBJ1-2	once	TGTGCCAGCAGCTCCCTCGACAGGGGGGGCTTCTATGGCTACACCTTC	CASSSLDRGGFYGYTF
14	-	TRBV4-3	TRBJ1-6	-	TGCGCCAGCAGCCATGGTTATGGGGATTCACCCCTCCACTTT	CASSHGYGDSPLHF